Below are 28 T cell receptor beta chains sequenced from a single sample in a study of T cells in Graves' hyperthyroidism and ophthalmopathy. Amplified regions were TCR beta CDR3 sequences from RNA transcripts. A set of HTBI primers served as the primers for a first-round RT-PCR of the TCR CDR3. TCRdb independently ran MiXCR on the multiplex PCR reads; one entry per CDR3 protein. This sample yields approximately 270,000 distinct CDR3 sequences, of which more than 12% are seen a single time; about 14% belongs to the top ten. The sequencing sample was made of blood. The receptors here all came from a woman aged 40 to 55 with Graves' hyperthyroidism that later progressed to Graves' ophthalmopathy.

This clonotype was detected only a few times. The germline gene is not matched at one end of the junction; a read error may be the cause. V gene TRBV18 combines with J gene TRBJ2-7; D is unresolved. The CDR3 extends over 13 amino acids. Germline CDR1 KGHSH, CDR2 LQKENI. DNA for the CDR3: TGTGTCAGCTCACCACCGTACTCCTACGAGCAGTACTTC. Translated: CVSSPPYSYEQYF.

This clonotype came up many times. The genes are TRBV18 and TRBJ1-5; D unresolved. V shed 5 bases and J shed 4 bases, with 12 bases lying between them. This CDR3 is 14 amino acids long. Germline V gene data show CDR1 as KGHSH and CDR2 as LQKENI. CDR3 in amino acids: CASSGQELNQPQHF. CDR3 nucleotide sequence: TGTGCCAGCTCAGGGCAGGAACTAAATCAGCCCCAGCATTTT.

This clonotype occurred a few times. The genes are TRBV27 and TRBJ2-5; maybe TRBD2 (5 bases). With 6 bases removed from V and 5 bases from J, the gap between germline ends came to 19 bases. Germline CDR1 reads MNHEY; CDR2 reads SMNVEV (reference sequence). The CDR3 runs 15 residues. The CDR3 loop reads CASSPGWVAGETQYF. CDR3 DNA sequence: TGTGCCAGCAGCCCGGGGTGGGTAGCTGGGGAGACCCAGTACTTC.

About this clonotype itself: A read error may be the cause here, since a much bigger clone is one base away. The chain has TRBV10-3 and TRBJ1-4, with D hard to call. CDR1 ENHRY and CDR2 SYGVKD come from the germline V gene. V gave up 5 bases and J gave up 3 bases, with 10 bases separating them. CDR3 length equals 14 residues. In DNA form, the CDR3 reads TGTGCCATCAGTAGGGAAGTAGCTAATGAAAAACTGTTTTTT. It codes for CAISREVANEKLFF.

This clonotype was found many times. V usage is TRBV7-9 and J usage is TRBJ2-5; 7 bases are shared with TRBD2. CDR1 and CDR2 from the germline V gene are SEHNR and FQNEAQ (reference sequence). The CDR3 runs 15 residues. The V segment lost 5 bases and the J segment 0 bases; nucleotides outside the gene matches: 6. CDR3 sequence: CASSLLAVYQETQYF. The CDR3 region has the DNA TGTGCCAGCAGCCTTCTAGCGGTGTACCAAGAGACCCAGTACTTC.

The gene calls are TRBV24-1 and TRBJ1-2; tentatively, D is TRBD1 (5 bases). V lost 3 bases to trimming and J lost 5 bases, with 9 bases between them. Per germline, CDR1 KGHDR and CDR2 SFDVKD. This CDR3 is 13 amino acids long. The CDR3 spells CATSDADSYGYTF. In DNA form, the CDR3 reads TGTGCCACCAGTGATGCTGACAGTTATGGCTACACCTTC.

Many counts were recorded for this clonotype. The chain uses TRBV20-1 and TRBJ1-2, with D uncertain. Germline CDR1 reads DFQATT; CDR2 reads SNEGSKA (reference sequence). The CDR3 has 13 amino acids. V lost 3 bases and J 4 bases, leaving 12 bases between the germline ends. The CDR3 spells CSASVAASYGYTF. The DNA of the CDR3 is TGCAGTGCTAGTGTCGCCGCCTCCTATGGCTACACCTTC.

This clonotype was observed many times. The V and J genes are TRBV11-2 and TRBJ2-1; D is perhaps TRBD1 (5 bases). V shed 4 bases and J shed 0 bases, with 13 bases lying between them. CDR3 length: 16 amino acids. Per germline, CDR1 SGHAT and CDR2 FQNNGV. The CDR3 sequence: CASSSRTRNSYNEQFF. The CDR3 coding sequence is TGTGCCAGCAGCTCACGGACAAGAAACTCCTACAATGAGCAGTTCTTC.

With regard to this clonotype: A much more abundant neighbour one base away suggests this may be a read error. CDR3 residues: CSASFGATYEQYF. The CDR3 DNA is TGCAGTGCTAGCTTCGGGGCAACCTACGAGCAGTACTTC. This chain connects TRBV20-1 to TRBJ2-7; either TRBD1 or TRBD2 may fit D (5 bases each). Germline assignment: CDR1 DFQATT and CDR2 SNEGSKA (reference sequence). V lost 3 bases, J lost 2 bases, and 11 bases lay in between. This CDR3 comprises 13 residues.

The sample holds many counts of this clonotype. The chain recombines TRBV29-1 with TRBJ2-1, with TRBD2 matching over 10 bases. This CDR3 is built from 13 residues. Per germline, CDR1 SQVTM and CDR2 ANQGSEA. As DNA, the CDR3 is TGCAGTGGAACGGGACTAGCGTGGAATGAGCAGTTCTTC. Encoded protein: CSGTGLAWNEQFF.

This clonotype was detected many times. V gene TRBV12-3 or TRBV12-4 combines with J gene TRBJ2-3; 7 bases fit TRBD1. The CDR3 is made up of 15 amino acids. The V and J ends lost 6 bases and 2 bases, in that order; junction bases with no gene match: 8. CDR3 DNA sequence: TGTGCCAGCAGCCAGACAGGGCCCTCCACAGATACGCAGTATTTT. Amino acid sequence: CASSQTGPSTDTQYF.

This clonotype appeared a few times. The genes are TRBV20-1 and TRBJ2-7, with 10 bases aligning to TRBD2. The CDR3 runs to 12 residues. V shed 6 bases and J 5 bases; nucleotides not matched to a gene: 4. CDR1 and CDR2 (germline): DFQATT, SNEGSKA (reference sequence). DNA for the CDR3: TGCAGTGCGAGTACTAGCGGGGACGAGCAGTACTTC. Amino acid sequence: CSASTSGDEQYF.

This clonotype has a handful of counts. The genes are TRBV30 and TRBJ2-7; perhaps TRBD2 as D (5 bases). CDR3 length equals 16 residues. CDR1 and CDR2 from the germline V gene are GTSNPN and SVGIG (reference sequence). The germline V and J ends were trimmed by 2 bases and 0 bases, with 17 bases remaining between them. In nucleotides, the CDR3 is TGTGCCTGGAGTAAGGGCAGGAGAGGGAGCTCCTACGAGCAGTACTTC. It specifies CAWSKGRRGSSYEQYF. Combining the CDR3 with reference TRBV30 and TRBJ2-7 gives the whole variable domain SQTIHQWPATLVQPVGSPLSLECTVEGTSNPNLYWYRQAAGRGLQLLFYSVGIGQISSEVPQNLSASRPQDRQFILSSKKLLLSDSGFYLCAWSKGRRGSSYEQYFGPGTRLTVT.

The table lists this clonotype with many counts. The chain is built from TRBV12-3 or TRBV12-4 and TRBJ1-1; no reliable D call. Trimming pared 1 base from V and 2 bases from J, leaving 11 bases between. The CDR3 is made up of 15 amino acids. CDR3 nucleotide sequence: TGTGCCAGCAGTTTAGTTCGGATATTCAACACTGAAGCTTTCTTT. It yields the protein CASSLVRIFNTEAFF.

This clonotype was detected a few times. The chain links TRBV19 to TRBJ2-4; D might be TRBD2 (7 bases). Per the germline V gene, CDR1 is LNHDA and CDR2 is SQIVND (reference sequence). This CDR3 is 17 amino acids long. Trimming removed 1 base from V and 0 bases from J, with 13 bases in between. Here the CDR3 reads CASSIGGGGLAKNIQYF. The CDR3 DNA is TGTGCCAGTAGTATAGGGGGGGGCGGATTAGCCAAAAACATTCAGTACTTC. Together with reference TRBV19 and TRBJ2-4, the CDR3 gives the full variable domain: DGGITQSPKYLFRKEGQNVTLSCEQNLNHDAMYWYRQDPGQGLRLIYYSQIVNDFQKGDIAEGYSVSREKKESFPLTVTSAQKNPTAFYLCASSIGGGGLAKNIQYFGAGTRLSVL.

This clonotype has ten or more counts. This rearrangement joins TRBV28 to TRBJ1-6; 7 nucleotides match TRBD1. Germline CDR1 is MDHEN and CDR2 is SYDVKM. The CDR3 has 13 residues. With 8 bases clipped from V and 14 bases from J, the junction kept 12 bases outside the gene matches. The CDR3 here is CASLYRGSRTLHF. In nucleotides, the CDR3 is TGTGCCAGCCTATACAGGGGTAGTCGCACCCTCCACTTT.

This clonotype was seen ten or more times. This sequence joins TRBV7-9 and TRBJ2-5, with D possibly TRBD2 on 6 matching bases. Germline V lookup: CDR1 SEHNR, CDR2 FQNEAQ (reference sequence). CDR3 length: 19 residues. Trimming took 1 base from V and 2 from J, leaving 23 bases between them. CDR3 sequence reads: CASSLGTSEWRREQETQYF. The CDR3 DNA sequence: TGTGCCAGCAGCTTAGGAACGTCCGAATGGCGGCGGGAACAAGAGACCCAGTACTTC.

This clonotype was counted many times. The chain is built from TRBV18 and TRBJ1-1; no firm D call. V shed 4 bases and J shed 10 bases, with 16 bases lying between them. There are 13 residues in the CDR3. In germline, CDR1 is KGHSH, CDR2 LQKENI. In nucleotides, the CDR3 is TGTGCCAGCTCACAAGGATCGAGGTTGCGAGCTTTCTTT. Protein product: CASSQGSRLRAFF.

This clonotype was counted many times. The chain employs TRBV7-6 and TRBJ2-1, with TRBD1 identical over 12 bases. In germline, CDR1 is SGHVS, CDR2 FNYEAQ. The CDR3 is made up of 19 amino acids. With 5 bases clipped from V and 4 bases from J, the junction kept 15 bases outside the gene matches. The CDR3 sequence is CASSERDRGQAYIYNEQFF. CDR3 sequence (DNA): TGTGCCAGCAGCGAGCGGGACAGGGGGCAAGCCTATATTTACAATGAGCAGTTCTTC.

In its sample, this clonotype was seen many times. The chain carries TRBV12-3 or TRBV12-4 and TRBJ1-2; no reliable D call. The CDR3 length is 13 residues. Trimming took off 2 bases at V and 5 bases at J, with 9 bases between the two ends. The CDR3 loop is CASSLSNTYGYTF. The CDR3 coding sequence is TGTGCCAGCAGTTTATCGAACACATATGGCTACACCTTC.

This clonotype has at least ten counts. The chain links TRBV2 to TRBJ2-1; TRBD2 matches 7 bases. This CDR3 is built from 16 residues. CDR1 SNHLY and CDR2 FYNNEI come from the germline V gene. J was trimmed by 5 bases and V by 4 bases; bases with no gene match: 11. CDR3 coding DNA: TGTGCCAGCAGTGTAACTTTGGGACTAAACAACAATGAGCAGTTCTTC. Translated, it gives CASSVTLGLNNNEQFF.

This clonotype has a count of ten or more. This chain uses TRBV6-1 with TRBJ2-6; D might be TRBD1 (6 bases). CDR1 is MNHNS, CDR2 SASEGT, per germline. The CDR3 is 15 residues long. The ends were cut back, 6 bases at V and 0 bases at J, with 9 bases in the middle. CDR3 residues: CASSQGFSGANVLTF. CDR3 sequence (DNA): TGTGCCAGCAGCCAGGGGTTCTCTGGGGCCAACGTCCTGACTTTC.

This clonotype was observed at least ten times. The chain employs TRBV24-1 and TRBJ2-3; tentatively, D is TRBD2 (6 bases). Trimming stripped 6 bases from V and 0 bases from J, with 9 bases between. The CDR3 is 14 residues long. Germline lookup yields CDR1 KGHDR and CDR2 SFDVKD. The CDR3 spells CATSLGGSTDTQYF. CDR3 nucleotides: TGTGCCACCAGTCTGGGAGGTAGCACAGATACGCAGTATTTT.

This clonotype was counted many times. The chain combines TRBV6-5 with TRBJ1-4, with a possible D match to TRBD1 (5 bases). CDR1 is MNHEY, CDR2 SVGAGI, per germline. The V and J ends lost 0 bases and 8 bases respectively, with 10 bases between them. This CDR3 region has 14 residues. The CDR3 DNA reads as TGTGCCAGCAGTTACTCGTCAGGGCGAGAAAAACTGTTTTTT. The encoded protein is CASSYSSGREKLFF.

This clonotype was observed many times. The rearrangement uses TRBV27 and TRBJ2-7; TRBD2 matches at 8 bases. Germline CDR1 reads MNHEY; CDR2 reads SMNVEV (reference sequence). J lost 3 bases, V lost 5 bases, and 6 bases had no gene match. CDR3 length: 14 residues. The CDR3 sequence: CASSLSGTVYEQYF. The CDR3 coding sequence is TGTGCCAGCAGTCTTAGCGGGACGGTCTACGAGCAGTACTTC.

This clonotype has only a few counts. The chain's CDR3 is CASSQGMVSLYGYTF. The DNA of the CDR3 is TGTGCCAGCAGCCAAGGAATGGTATCCCTCTATGGCTACACCTTC. This chain uses TRBV14 with TRBJ1-2, with unresolved D. V lost 1 base and J lost 4, with 13 bases in between. The germline gives CDR1 SGHDN, CDR2 FVKESK. The CDR3 has 15 residues.

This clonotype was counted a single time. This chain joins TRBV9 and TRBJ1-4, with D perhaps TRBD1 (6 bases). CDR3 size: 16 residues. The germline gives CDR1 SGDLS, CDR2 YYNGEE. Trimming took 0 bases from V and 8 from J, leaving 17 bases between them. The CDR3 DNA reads TGTGCCAGCAGCGTAGGCGGGGGGCGAGGAAACGAAAAACTGTTTTTT. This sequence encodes CASSVGGGRGNEKLFF.

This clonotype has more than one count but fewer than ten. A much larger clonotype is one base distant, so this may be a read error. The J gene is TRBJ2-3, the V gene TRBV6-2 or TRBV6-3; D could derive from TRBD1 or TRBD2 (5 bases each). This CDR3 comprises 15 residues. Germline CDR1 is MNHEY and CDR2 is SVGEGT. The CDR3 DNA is TGTGCCGGCAGTTACGGGGCCCAGCGCCCAGATACGCAGTATTTT. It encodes CAGSYGAQRPDTQYF.